Below are 23 T cell receptor beta chains sequenced from a single sample in a study of vaccination effects on CD4 cells after COVID-19. Under the ViraFEST assay, PBMC were stimulated with viral peptide pools so that antigen-specific CD4+ T cells expanded. Sequencing was performed afterwards. CD4+ T cells were isolated after less than 13 days of culture. This person's SARS-CoV-2 infection, confirmed by PCR, occurred between March and December 2020. All study participants received two doses of BNT162b2 or mRNA-1273 vaccine. TCRdb keeps only in-frame clones here, not all; method: immunoSEQ multiplex PCR. This sample carries 11,000 to 15,000 clones, 80% of them seen once, and the ten largest clones take 15% to 20%. What these receptors recognize is not known. This specimen consisted of CD4+ T cells from PBMCs cultured with SARS-CoV-2 spike peptides, obtained after COVID-19 vaccination. Source of these receptors: a human donor who had a prior SARS-CoV-2 infection.

The chain is built from TRBV11-2 and TRBJ2-5, with 8 positions matching TRBD1. J gave up 5 bases and V 4 bases, and 6 bases lay outside the gene matches. Germline V gives CDR1 SGHAT, CDR2 FQNNGV. CDR3 length: 14 residues. The CDR3 bases are TGTGCCAGCAGCTCCTACAGGGGGAAGGAGACCCAGTACTTC. Protein sequence: CASSSYRGKETQYF.

The chain is built from TRBV30 and TRBJ2-3, with a weak D call TRBD2 (6 bases). This CDR3 is built from 13 residues. Germline V gene lookup returns CDR1 GTSNPN and CDR2 SVGIG (reference sequence). V was clipped by 6 bases and J by 3 bases, with 13 bases between them. The CDR3 nucleotides are TGTGCCTGTACCGGGACTCGGACAGATACGCAGTATTTT. Amino acids: CACTGTRTDTQYF. Full variable domain (remainder filled in from reference TRBV30 and TRBJ2-3): SQTIHQWPATLVQPVGSPLSLECTVEGTSNPNLYWYRQAAGRGLQLLFYSVGIGQISSEVPQNLSASRPQDRQFILSSKKLLLSDSGFYLCACTGTRTDTQYFGPGTRLTVL.

The chain links TRBV9 to TRBJ1-6; D gene unclear. The V gene lost 0 bases and the J gene lost 5 bases, with 9 bases spanning the gap. Germline CDR1 SGDLS, CDR2 YYNGEE. The length of the CDR3 is 15 residues. CDR3 coding DNA: TGTGCCAGCAGCGTAGGGAGTTTGGATAATTCACCCCTCCACTTT. Translating it yields CASSVGSLDNSPLHF.

This clone is large in the sample. The chain carries TRBV5-1 and TRBJ2-3; 11 positions agree with TRBD2. CDR3 size: 15 residues. V shed 4 bases and J 4 bases; nucleotides not matched to a gene: 5. The germline V gene encodes CDR1 SGHRS and CDR2 YFSETQ. This chain's CDR3 is CASSLFSGGADTQYF. The CDR3 DNA reads TGCGCCAGCAGCCTTTTTAGCGGGGGGGCAGATACGCAGTATTTT.

CDR3 in DNA: TGCGCCAGCAGCACGGGACTAGCGGGGGGGCTTAGCACAGATACGCAGTATTTT. Translating gives CASSTGLAGGLSTDTQYF. The chain is built from TRBV5-1 and TRBJ2-3, with 16 bases that match TRBD2. Per the germline V gene, CDR1 is SGHRS and CDR2 is YFSETQ. V shed 4 bases, J shed 0 bases, and the junction held 5 bases outside the gene matches. The CDR3 consists of 18 residues.

CDR3 region: CASSPLPGTARGGELFF. As DNA, the CDR3 is TGTGCCAGCAGCCCATTACCCGGGACCGCAAGGGGCGGGGAGCTGTTTTTT. V usage is TRBV7-2 and J usage is TRBJ2-2; D assignment may be TRBD1 or TRBD2 (5 bases each). Looked up from germline, CDR1 is SGHTA and CDR2 is FQGNSA. V dropped 5 bases and J dropped 7 bases, with 23 bases sitting between them. This CDR3 is built from 17 residues.

This clone was seen only a few times. The chain has TRBV11-3 and TRBJ2-5, with 11 bases lining up with TRBD2. Trimming took 3 bases from V and 11 from J; bases not matched to a gene: 8. The CDR3 consists of 14 residues. Germline V gene data show CDR1 as SGHNT and CDR2 as YENEEA. CDR3: CASSLTSGAALQYF. CDR3 nucleotide sequence: TGTGCCAGCAGCTTGACTAGCGGGGCCGCACTACAGTACTTC. Full variable domain (remainder filled in from reference TRBV11-3 and TRBJ2-5): EAGVVQSPRYKIIEKKQPVAFWCNPISGHNTLYWYLQNLGQGPELLIRYENEEAVDDSQLPKDRFSAERLKGVDSTLKIQPAELGDSAVYLCASSLTSGAALQYFGPGTRLLVL.

This sequence joins TRBV3-1 (or the pseudogene TRBV3-2) and TRBJ1-1; D is unclear. Germline values: CDR1 LGHDT, CDR2 YNNKEL (reference sequence). The CDR3 sequence is 13 residues long. V was clipped by 5 bases and J by 3 bases, with 10 bases between them. This CDR3 reads CASSSPSYTEAFF. CDR3 bases: TGTGCCAGCAGCAGCCCTAGCTACACTGAAGCTTTCTTT.

This sequence joins TRBV28 and TRBJ2-7; D not certain. This CDR3 contains 15 residues. Germline assignment: CDR1 MDHEN and CDR2 SYDVKM. Trimming shortened V by 7 bases and J by 2 bases, and 18 bases separated the two germline ends. The CDR3 DNA follows: TGTGCCAGCACCCCGACCTCGTCTGGTCCCTACGAGCAGTACTTC. Amino acids: CASTPTSSGPYEQYF.

This rearrangement joins TRBV6-5 to TRBJ1-4; maybe TRBD1 (6 bases). The CDR3 covers 15 residues. Germline values: CDR1 MNHEY, CDR2 SVGAGI. The ends were cut back, 2 bases at V and 7 bases at J, with 14 bases in the middle. In DNA, the CDR3 is TGTGCCAGCAGTTACGGGCAGGGCAGGGGTGAAAAACTGTTTTTT. As protein: CASSYGQGRGEKLFF.

This rearrangement joins TRBV11-1 to TRBJ1-4, with unresolved D. Germline CDR1 and CDR2: SGHAT and FQDESV (reference sequence). The CDR3 sequence is 13 residues long. V lost 2 bases, J lost 6 bases, and 7 bases lay in between. The CDR3 DNA sequence: TGTGCCAGCAGCTTATGGGCAGATGAAAAACTGTTTTTT. It codes for CASSLWADEKLFF.

The chain recombines TRBV11-2 with TRBJ2-1; D not certain. V shed 4 bases and J shed 2 bases, with 12 bases lying between them. CDR3 length: 15 amino acids. Germline lookup yields CDR1 SGHAT and CDR2 FQNNGV. The CDR3 DNA reads TGTGCCAGCAGCTCTAAGACGGGCGCCTACAATGAGCAGTTCTTC. Encoded protein: CASSSKTGAYNEQFF.

The chain recombines TRBV30 with TRBJ1-1, with D perhaps TRBD1 (5 bases). Germline CDR1 reads GTSNPN; CDR2 reads SVGIG (reference sequence). V lost 3 bases and J lost 0, with 20 bases in between. The length of the CDR3 is 17 residues. CDR3 nucleotide sequence: TGTGCCTGGAGGGGAGGGCCCCACAGGTTTGTGAACACTGAAGCTTTCTTT. Translated, it gives CAWRGGPHRFVNTEAFF. Full variable domain (remainder filled in from reference TRBV30 and TRBJ1-1): SQTIHQWPATLVQPVGSPLSLECTVEGTSNPNLYWYRQAAGRGLQLLFYSVGIGQISSEVPQNLSASRPQDRQFILSSKKLLLSDSGFYLCAWRGGPHRFVNTEAFFGQGTRLTVV.

The CDR3 region is CASSQVQGSSYNEQFF. Written as DNA, the CDR3 is TGCGCCAGCAGCCAAGTACAGGGGAGCTCCTACAATGAGCAGTTCTTC. The rearrangement links TRBV4-1 to TRBJ2-1, with 7 bases identical to TRBD1. The CDR3 totals 16 residues. The germline V gene has CDR1 MGHRA and CDR2 YSYEKL. V dropped 1 base and J dropped 0; count of bases not matched to a gene: 3.

This clone occurred a few times. The rearrangement joins TRBV11-2 to TRBJ2-1, with 9 bases lining up with TRBD2. Germline CDR1 and CDR2: SGHAT and FQNNGV. The CDR3 is 16 residues long. V lost 0 bases, J lost 2 bases, and 2 bases stayed unmatched. The CDR3 DNA sequence: TGTGCCAGCAGCTTAGATCGACTAGCGGCCTACAATGAGCAGTTCTTC. This translates into CASSLDRLAAYNEQFF.

The V and J genes are TRBV5-4 and TRBJ2-5, with 12 bases identical to TRBD2. V lost 0 bases and J lost 5; bases outside the gene matches: 5. The CDR3 has 16 amino acids. Germline V gives CDR1 SGHNT, CDR2 YYREEE (reference sequence). The CDR3 is CASSLAASGGVETQYF. CDR3 nucleotide sequence: TGTGCCAGCAGCTTGGCGGCTAGCGGGGGGGTTGAGACCCAGTACTTC.

V is TRBV11-2 and J is TRBJ1-1; TRBD1 aligns across 7 bases. The length of the CDR3 is 14 residues. Losses at the gene ends were 3 bases for V and 7 bases for J; bases not matched to a gene: 8. The germline gives CDR1 SGHAT, CDR2 FQNNGV. The CDR3 sequence is CASSLDRLPLEAFF. The CDR3 DNA reads as TGTGCCAGCAGCTTGGACAGGCTTCCCCTTGAAGCTTTCTTT.

This clone was seen a handful of times. The chain employs TRBV4-2 and TRBJ2-5; D possibly corresponds to TRBD2 (5 bases). V was cut by 1 base and J by 5 bases, with 17 bases left in between. Germline lookup yields CDR1 LGHNA and CDR2 YNFKEQ. CDR3 length equals 16 residues. CDR3 residues: CASSQALAEGGETQYF. The CDR3 nucleotides are TGTGCCAGCAGCCAAGCCTTGGCGGAAGGAGGTGAGACCCAGTACTTC.

This clone showed up just once. The chain couples TRBV5-1 to TRBJ2-1; D unresolved. V was clipped by 0 bases and J by 10 bases, with 8 bases between them. The CDR3 spans 12 residues. Germline CDR1 SGHRS, CDR2 YFSETQ. The CDR3 region is CASSLGTGEQFF. The CDR3 DNA sequence: TGCGCCAGCAGCTTGGGTACCGGGGAGCAGTTCTTC.

The chain links TRBV2 to TRBJ2-7, with no clear D. This CDR3 comprises 14 residues. Germline assignment: CDR1 SNHLY and CDR2 FYNNEI. The V gene lost 4 bases and the J gene lost 4 bases, with 14 bases spanning the gap. CDR3 in amino acids: CASSVGFPRYEQYF. For the CDR3, the DNA is TGTGCCAGCAGTGTTGGCTTCCCACGATACGAGCAGTACTTC.

The chain joins TRBV5-1 to TRBJ1-2, with D unresolved. CDR1 and CDR2 (germline): SGHRS, YFSETQ. The CDR3 consists of 18 residues. V was trimmed by 1 base and J by 1 base, leaving 20 bases between them. Here the CDR3 reads CASSLIKQLWALNYGYTF. The CDR3 DNA sequence: TGCGCCAGCAGCTTGATAAAGCAGCTCTGGGCCCTTAACTATGGCTACACCTTC.

A single count supports this clone. The V and J genes are TRBV2 and TRBJ1-4; weak D call: TRBD1 (5 bases). Germline CDR1 SNHLY, CDR2 FYNNEI. The CDR3 consists of 15 residues. V lost 5 bases to trimming and J lost 8 bases, with 18 bases between them. CDR3 protein: CASSLGHAAGEKLFF. In DNA form, the CDR3 reads TGTGCCAGCAGTTTAGGACATGCCGCCGGGGAAAAACTGTTTTTT. Filled out from reference TRBV2 and TRBJ1-4, the complete variable domain reads EPEVTQTPSHQVTQMGQEVILRCVPISNHLYFYWYRQILGQKVEFLVSFYNNEISEKSEIFDDQFSVERPDGSNFTLKIRSTKLEDSAMYFCASSLGHAAGEKLFFGSGTQLSVL.

This clone was recorded once. The chain links TRBV21-1 to TRBJ1-5. TRBV21-1 is shown as a pseudogene. The CDR3 consists of 14 residues. This CDR3 reads CASSKCGNNQPQHF. The CDR3 DNA reads as TGTGCCAGCAGCAAATGTGGGAACAATCAGCCCCAGCATTTT.